This T cell receptor beta chain derives from a study of CD8+ T cells in alopecia areata (dated by TCRdb to 2016 to 2019). The study in broad terms: Treated patients were enrolled in an open-label pilot trial of oral tofacitinib at 5 to 10 mg twice daily for moderate-to-severe alopecia areata. Tofacitinib was given for 6 to 18 months, followed by 6 months of follow-up off drug to assess delayed response and recurrence. Disease severity in treated patients was measured with the SALT score, which quantifies the percentage of affected scalp surface area. High-throughput TCRbeta sequencing was used to examine T cell clonal expansion in alopecia areata in both the C3H/HeJ mouse model and human patients. Human TCRbeta sequencing covered scalp tissue and sorted CD4+ and CD8+ peripheral blood T cells from patchy and totalis/universalis alopecia areata patients and healthy controls. Biopsies were taken from tofacitinib-treated patients at baseline and again at 4 and 24 weeks into treatment, and several of those patients also had a later scalp biopsy. Scalp clonality was compared across normal scalp (n=4), patchy alopecia areata scalp (n=8), and alopecia totalis/universalis scalp (n=8). RNA was extracted with the PAXgene miRNA kit for fixed scalp, the miRNeasy kit for PBMCs, and the RNeasy kit for mouse skin. Amplification of TCRbeta CDR3 regions was done by immunoSEQ multiplex PCR using 35 Vbeta forward primers and 13 Jbeta reverse primers. Here is what the overall study found, with its caveats: Unlike mouse skin, where gammadelta T cells dominate, normal human skin contains resident alphabeta T cells that get sequenced too, which complicates analysis of the scalp TCR repertoire. Compared with normal scalp, lesional scalp, particularly in alopecia totalis/universalis, had higher clonality and more expanded CD8+ clones, which suggests antigenic drive. During tofacitinib treatment, many expanded lesional clones remained in scalp and blood, and this persistence may partly explain relapse after treatment is stopped. Shared TCR sequences between patients were less evident than in mice, which may be partly attributable to HLA diversity in the patient population. Because the treated cohort was small and had only one nonresponder, larger studies are needed to examine links between baseline CD8+ expansion and response. Tofacitinib significantly decreased scalp clonality and the number of expanded CD8+ clones among the top 100 scalp clones.

The time point label for this specimen denotes: 20 to 30 weeks on oral tofacitinib. Explained via the paper, the treatment or condition label denotes: oral pan-JAK inhibitor, 5-10 mg twice daily. From alopecia areata patients, peripheral blood was collected along with lesional scalp punch biopsies. PBMCs were separated by density centrifugation and stained for CD3, CD4 and CD8, after which CD4+ and CD8+ T cells were sorted on a FACSAria. The receptor library was made with the immunoSEQ multiplex PCR assay. RNA was extracted from all samples and reverse transcribed into cDNA, which served as template for TCR sequencing. SuperScript III was used for first-strand cDNA synthesis, primed with a 2:1 mix of oligo-dT and random hexamers. A synthetic immune receptor repertoire was used to measure amplification bias, and any remaining bias was corrected computationally. The authors' analysis ran thus. Raw reads were preprocessed to remove errors, and CDR3 was defined according to IMGT conventions as the region from the conserved cysteine to phenylalanine. Clonality was computed by normalizing Shannon entropy by log2 of the number of productive unique TCRs and subtracting the result from 1. CD4 or CD8 identity of scalp clones was inferred by cross-referencing scalp TCRbeta sequences with sorted blood CD4 and CD8 repertoires. The table comes from immuneACCESS by way of TCRdb, which keeps in-frame sequences with V and J called. Part of the clones is missing from these tables; in studies checked, under half for an unresolved V gene and the rest for unknown reasons. The DNA gave D and trimming, while V, J and clone size come from that table. Here the sample has 150,000 to 200,000 clones; 60% occur a single time. The top ten hold about 0.94% of the sample.

This clone was counted between two and nine times. What this receptor recognizes is not known. Per-base quality was not reported, and no clone a single base away is much larger than it. A distance of 4 bases separates the germline ends of V and J, which lose 2 bases and 0 bases respectively. The germline V gene yields SGHDT for CDR1 and YYEEEE for CDR2. The CDR3 holds 13 amino acids from the cysteine to the phenylalanine. CDR3 DNA only is kept here, 39 bases in frame from base 1. The chain is assembled from TRBV5-6 and TRBJ2-3, with an unclear D gene assignment. The source of this sequence is a human donor with alopecia areata. The sequences come from CD4+ T cells sorted from blood, collected at week 24, from a patient treated with tofacitinib. The DNA sequence is as follows: TGTGCCAGCAGCTTCGACAGCACAGATACGCAGTATTTT. Translated, this is CASSFDSTDTQYF.